The following is a T cell receptor (beta chain) sequence with its context. V lost 2 bases, J lost 4 bases, and 3 bases stayed unmatched. Per the germline V gene, CDR1 is SGHNT and CDR2 is YYREEE (reference sequence). The CDR3 runs 14 residues. This record comes from a study of shared clonotypes between healthy human individuals. The method was immunoSEQ multiplex PCR; TCRdb's version includes in-frame clones alone and lacks a portion of them. The sample has approximately 2.5 million clones, over 85% seen once; the top ten hold over 0.12%. The sample taken for sequencing was naive CD4+ T cells sorted from blood. Subset indicated: CD45RA+ positively selected. The J gene is TRBJ1-1, the V gene TRBV5-4; 9 bases line up with TRBD1. The clonotype originates from a young man in good health. CDR3 sequence: CASSLQGARTEAFF. In nucleotides, the CDR3 is TGTGCCAGCAGCTTACAGGGGGCGCGCACTGAAGCTTTCTTT.